This T cell receptor beta chain was captured in a study of T cells after yellow fever vaccination. Whole-study context: Low-cell-number fractions underwent preparation using SMART-Seq v4 Ultra Low Input.

Germline V gene sequence: CDR1 SQVTM, CDR2 ANQGSEA. The CDR3 covers 13 residues. V was clipped by 5 bases and J by 7 bases, with 18 bases between them. This clonotype has ten or more counts. Its target is unknown. Study results and caveats: Contamination by abundant bulk-population clonotypes could be present in FACS-sorted repertoires.

For TCR, cDNA came from 5'RACE template switching, which added a universal primer site and UMIs. MiXCR was run by TCRdb on the 5' RACE reads, yielding one entry per CDR3 protein. Among approximately 250,000 distinct CDR3 sequences listed, 3.6% were seen once. The specimen comprised PBMCs, sampled 15 days after the yellow fever booster vaccination. The receptor was derived from a man between 18 and 29 years old who received the YFV17D yellow fever vaccine. J is TRBJ2-7 and V is TRBV29-1, with D perhaps matching TRBD2 (6 bases). CDR3 in DNA: TGCAGCGTTCTTGACCTTAGGAGCGGGGAGCAGTACTTC. As protein: CSVLDLRSGEQYF.